Presented here are 7 T cell receptor beta chains from one specimen sequenced in a study of shared clonotypes between healthy human individuals. TCRdb's copy holds only in-frame clones and misses some; the assay was immunoSEQ multiplex PCR. This sample has a few million clones; 80% to 95% occur once, and the top ten carry roughly 0.36%. The sample was naive CD4+ T cells from PBMCs. Subset specified: CD45RA+ positively selected. The source is a young man in good health. Some clones in this sample may be carry-over from other donors' samples.

The rearrangement uses TRBV7-8 and TRBJ2-7, with TRBD2 matching 11 bases. Germline assignment: CDR1 SGHVS and CDR2 FQNEAQ. V lost 0 bases to trimming and J lost 5 bases; unmatched junction nucleotides: 9. This CDR3 has 17 amino acids. The DNA of the CDR3 is TGTGCCAGCAGCTTAGCGATCCTAGCGGGAGGCTGGGACGAGCAGTACTTC. Protein sequence: CASSLAILAGGWDEQYF.

This clone is a singleton in its sample. The chain couples TRBV11-3 to TRBJ2-2; 8 bases line up with TRBD1. The J segment lost 6 bases and the V segment lost 4 bases, leaving 10 bases of the junction unmatched. Germline CDR1 and CDR2: SGHNT and YENEEA. There are 16 residues in the CDR3. As DNA, the CDR3 is TGTGCCAGCAGCTCCTGGACAGGGCGAAGCTCCGGGGAGCTGTTTTTT. Its translation: CASSSWTGRSSGELFF.

CDR3 residues: CSVLGGGEQYF. DNA of the CDR3: TGCAGCGTTCTCGGGGGGGGTGAGCAGTACTTC. The chain recombines TRBV29-1 with TRBJ2-7; 8 bases match TRBD2. Germline-derived CDR1 and CDR2 are SQVTM and ANQGSEA. V shed 5 bases and J 7 bases; nucleotides not matched to a gene: 4. The CDR3 sequence is 11 residues long.

The chain combines TRBV6-5 with TRBJ1-1, with TRBD1 as a possible D gene (5 bases). V shed 6 bases and J shed 11 bases, with 19 bases lying between them. Looked up from germline, CDR1 is MNHEY and CDR2 is SVGAGI. The CDR3 is 13 residues long. CDR3 region: CASRSSGSPRAFF. The CDR3 DNA is TGTGCCAGCAGATCCTCAGGGTCCCCAAGGGCTTTCTTT.

This sequence joins TRBV28 and TRBJ2-7, with no clear D. CDR3 length: 16 residues. Trimming left V 4 bases short and J 1 base short, with 17 bases between. Germline-derived CDR1 and CDR2 are MDHEN and SYDVKM. The CDR3 region has the DNA TGTGCCAGCAGTTCAGTTGGAAGGTCAAATTCCTACGAGCAGTACTTC. It is translated as CASSSVGRSNSYEQYF.

The chain is built from TRBV29-1 and TRBJ1-4; D remains unclear. Between the trimmed V and J ends, which lost 4 bases and 4 bases, there was a span of 10 bases. This CDR3 has 13 amino acids. Germline CDR1 and CDR2: SQVTM and ANQGSEA. CDR3: CSVVGANNEKLFF. DNA for the CDR3: TGCAGCGTTGTAGGAGCGAATAATGAAAAACTGTTTTTT.

With regard to this clone: This specimen includes other DNA sequences encoding the same CDR3. The gene calls are TRBV5-4 and TRBJ2-7; 11 bases fit TRBD1. There are 14 residues in the CDR3. Trimming at V came to 4 bases and at J to 4 bases, leaving 4 bases not matched to a gene. The V gene's germline CDR1 is SGHNT and CDR2 YYREEE (reference sequence). The CDR3 sequence: CASSPGDRGYEQYF. The CDR3 bases are TGTGCCAGCAGCCCTGGGGACAGGGGGTACGAGCAGTACTTC. Looking up the rest from reference TRBV5-4 and TRBJ2-7 gives the full variable domain: ETGVTQSPTHLIKTRGQQVTLRCSSQSGHNTVSWYQQALGQGPQFIFQYYREEENGRGNFPPRFSGLQFPNYSSELNVNALELDDSALYLCASSPGDRGYEQYFGPGTRLTVT.